The clone carrying this TCR beta chain was seen only a few times. Its antigen is not known. Germline CDR1 reads MNHEY; CDR2 reads SMNVEV (reference sequence). This CDR3 is 15 amino acids long. The junction had 9 bases not matched to a gene; V was cut back by 6 bases and J by 4 bases. This entry is derived from a study of T-cell memory formation after mild COVID-19. Whole-study results and caveats: SARS-CoV-2 specificity was not confirmed for second-wave clones peaking on day 37.

A single record per CDR3 protein comes from TCRdb applying MiXCR to the 5' RACE reads. The table lists 400,000 to 550,000 distinct CDR3 sequences, more than 20% of them singletons. The receptor was derived from an adult woman who had mild COVID-19 (a few samples of this study predate the infection). Cell type and time point are not known. The material sequenced was PBMCs or a T cell subset sorted from them (not recorded which). The chain is built from TRBV27 and TRBJ2-5; 9 bases fit TRBD2. The CDR3 sequence: CASRSSGGYGETQYF. The CDR3 DNA follows: TGTGCCAGCAGAAGTAGCGGGGGCTATGGAGAGACCCAGTACTTC.